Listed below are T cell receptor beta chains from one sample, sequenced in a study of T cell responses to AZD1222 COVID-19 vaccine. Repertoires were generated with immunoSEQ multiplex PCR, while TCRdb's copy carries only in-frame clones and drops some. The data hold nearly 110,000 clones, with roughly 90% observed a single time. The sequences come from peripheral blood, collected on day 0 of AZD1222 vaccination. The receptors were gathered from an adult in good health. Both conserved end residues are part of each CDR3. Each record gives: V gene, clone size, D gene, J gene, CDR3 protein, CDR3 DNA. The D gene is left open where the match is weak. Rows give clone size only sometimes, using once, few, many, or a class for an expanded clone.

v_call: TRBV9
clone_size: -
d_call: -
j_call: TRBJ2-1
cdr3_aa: CASSVQLVRSYNEQFF
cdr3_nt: TGTGCCAGCAGCGTCCAACTAGTAAGAAGCTACAATGAGCAGTTCTTC

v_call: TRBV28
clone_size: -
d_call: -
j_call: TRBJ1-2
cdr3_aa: CASKTVFYGYTF
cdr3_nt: TGTGCCAGCAAGACAGTGTTCTATGGCTACACCTTC

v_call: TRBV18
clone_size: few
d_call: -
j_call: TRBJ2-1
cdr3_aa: CASSPAYEQFF
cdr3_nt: TGTGCCAGCTCACCAGCCTATGAGCAGTTCTTC

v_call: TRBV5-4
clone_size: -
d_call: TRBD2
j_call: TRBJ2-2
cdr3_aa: CATKRGTTGELFF
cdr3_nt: TGTGCCACTAAGCGGGGGACCACCGGGGAGCTGTTTTTT

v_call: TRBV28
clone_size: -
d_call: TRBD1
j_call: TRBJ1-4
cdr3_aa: CASSQDRGKLFF
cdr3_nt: TGTGCCAGCAGCCAGGACAGGGGGAAACTGTTTTTT

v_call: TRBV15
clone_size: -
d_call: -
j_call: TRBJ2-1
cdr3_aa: CATSKRINEQFF
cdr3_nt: TGTGCCACCAGCAAGCGGATCAATGAGCAGTTCTTC

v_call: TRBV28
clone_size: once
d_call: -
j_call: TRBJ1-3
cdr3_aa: CASSLQGSGNTIYF
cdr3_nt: TGTGCCAGCAGTTTACAGGGCTCTGGAAACACCATATATTTT

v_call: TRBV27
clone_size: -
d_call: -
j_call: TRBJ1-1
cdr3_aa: CASSSGNLNTEAFF
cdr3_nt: TGTGCCAGCAGTTCGGGGAACCTGAACACTGAAGCTTTCTTT

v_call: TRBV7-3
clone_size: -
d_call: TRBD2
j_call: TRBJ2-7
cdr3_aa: CASSLSSGMTYEQYF
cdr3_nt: TGTGCCAGCAGCTTGTCAAGCGGGATGACCTACGAGCAGTACTTC

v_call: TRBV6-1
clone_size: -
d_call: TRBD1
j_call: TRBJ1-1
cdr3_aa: CASSEDRGDTEAFF
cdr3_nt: TGTGCCAGCAGTGAAGACAGGGGCGACACTGAAGCTTTCTTT

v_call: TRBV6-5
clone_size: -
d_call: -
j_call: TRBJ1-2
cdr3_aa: CASRSSGYWGYTF
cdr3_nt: TGTGCCAGCAGGTCTTCAGGGTATTGGGGCTACACCTTC

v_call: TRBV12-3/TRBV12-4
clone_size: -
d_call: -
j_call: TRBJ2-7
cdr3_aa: CASSNRDGYEQYF
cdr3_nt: TGTGCCAGCAGCAACCGTGACGGCTACGAGCAGTACTTC

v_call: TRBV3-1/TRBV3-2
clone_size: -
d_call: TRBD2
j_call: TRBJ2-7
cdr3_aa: CASSQDSGGRGEQYF
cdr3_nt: TGTGCCAGCAGCCAAGATTCAGGCGGGAGGGGCGAGCAGTACTTC

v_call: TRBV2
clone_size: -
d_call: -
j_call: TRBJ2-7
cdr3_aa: CASTKTGAYEQYF
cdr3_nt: TGTGCCAGCACGAAGACAGGAGCCTACGAGCAGTACTTC

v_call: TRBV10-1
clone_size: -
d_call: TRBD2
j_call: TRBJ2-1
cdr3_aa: CASSESLADNEQFF
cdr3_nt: TGCGCCAGCAGTGAATCTCTAGCGGACAATGAGCAGTTCTTC

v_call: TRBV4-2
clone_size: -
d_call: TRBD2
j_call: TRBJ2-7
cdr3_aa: CASSQDAGGTPYEQYF
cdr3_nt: TGTGCCAGCAGCCAAGATGCGGGAGGGACCCCCTACGAGCAGTACTTC

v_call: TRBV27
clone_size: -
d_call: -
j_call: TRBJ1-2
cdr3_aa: CASSSRTYGYTF
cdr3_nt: TGTGCCAGCAGTTCCAGGACATATGGCTACACCTTC

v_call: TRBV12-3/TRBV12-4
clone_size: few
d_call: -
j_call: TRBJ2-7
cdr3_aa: CASRDNYEQYF
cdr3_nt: TGTGCCAGCAGGGACAACTACGAGCAGTACTTC

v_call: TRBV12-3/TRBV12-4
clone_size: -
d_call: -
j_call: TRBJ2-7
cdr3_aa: CASSTGWDEQYF
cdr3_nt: TGTGCCAGCAGCACAGGGTGGGACGAGCAGTACTTC

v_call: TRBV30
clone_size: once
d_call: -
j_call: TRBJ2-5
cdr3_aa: CAWTHSGQETQYF
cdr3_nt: TGTGCCTGGACCCATAGCGGTCAAGAGACCCAGTACTTC

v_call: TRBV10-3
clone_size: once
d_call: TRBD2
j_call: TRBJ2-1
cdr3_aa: CAIASPSGGVHEQFF
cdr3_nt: TGTGCCATCGCCTCACCTAGCGGGGGCGTACATGAGCAGTTCTTC

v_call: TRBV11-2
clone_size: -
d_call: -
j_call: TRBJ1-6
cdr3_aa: CASNPSRQPYNSPLHF
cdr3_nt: TGTGCCAGCAACCCTTCCCGACAGCCCTATAATTCACCCCTCCACTTT

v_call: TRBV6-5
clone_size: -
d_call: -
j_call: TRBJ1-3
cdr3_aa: CASIEGGMYTIYF
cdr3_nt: TGTGCCAGCATCGAGGGGGGGATGTACACCATATATTTT

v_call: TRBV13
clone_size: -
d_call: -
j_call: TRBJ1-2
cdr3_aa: CASSVRQVDYGYTF
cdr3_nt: TGTGCCAGCAGCGTCCGACAGGTGGACTATGGCTACACCTTC

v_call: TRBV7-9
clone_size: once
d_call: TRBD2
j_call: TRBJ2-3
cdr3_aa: CASSLGLAGVLTDTQYF
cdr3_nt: TGTGCCAGCAGCTTAGGACTAGCGGGAGTTTTGACAGATACGCAGTATTTT

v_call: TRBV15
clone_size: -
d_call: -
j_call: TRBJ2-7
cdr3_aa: CATSRDTGGQSWQYF
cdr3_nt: TGTGCCACCAGCAGAGATACGGGTGGACAGAGTTGGCAGTACTTC

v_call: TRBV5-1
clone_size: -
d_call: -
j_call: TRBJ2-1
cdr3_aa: CASSLIGTLNEQFF
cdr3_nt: TGCGCCAGCAGCTTAATAGGGACCCTCAATGAGCAGTTCTTC

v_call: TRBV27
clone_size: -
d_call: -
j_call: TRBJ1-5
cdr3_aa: CASSPGHRQPQHF
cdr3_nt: TGTGCCAGCAGTCCAGGACACCGACAGCCCCAGCATTTT

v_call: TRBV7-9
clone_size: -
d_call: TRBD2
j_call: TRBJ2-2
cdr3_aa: CASSPPGLAGVGELFF
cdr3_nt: TGTGCCAGCAGCCCACCGGGACTAGCGGGAGTTGGGGAGCTGTTTTTT

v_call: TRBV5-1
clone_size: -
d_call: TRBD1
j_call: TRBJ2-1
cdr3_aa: CASSLGAGGYEQFF
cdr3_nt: TGCGCCAGCAGCCTCGGGGCAGGGGGCTATGAGCAGTTCTTC

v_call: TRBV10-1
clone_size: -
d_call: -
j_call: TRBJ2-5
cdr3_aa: CASSDKRRWETQYF
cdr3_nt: TGCGCCAGCAGTGATAAGCGGCGTTGGGAGACCCAGTACTTC

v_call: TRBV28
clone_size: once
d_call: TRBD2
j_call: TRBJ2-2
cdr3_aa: CASGSAGEGTGELFF
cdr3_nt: TGTGCCAGCGGCAGTGCGGGAGAAGGCACCGGGGAGCTGTTTTTT

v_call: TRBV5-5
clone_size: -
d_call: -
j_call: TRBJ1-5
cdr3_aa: CASSLATNQPQHF
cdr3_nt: TGTGCCAGCAGCTTGGCCACAAATCAGCCCCAGCATTTT

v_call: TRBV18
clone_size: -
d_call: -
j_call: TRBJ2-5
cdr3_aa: CASSLDRQETQYF
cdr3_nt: TGTGCCAGCTCACTAGACAGGCAAGAGACCCAGTACTTC

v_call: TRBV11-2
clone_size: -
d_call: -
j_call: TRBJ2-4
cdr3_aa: CASSVERAKNIQYF
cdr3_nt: TGTGCCAGCAGCGTCGAGCGGGCCAAAAACATTCAGTACTTC

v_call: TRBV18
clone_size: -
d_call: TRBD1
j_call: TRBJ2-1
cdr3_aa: CASSQGAGSYNEQFF
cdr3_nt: TGTGCCAGCTCCCAGGGGGCGGGGTCTTACAATGAGCAGTTCTTC

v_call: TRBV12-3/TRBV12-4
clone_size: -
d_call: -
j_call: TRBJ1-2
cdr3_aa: CASSLRGNYGYTF
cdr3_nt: TGTGCCAGCAGTTTAAGGGGGAACTATGGCTACACCTTC

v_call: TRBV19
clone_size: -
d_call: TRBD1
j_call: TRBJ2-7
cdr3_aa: CASTPSPGTVLDEQYF
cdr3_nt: TGTGCCAGTACCCCATCCCCAGGGACAGTTTTAGACGAGCAGTACTTC

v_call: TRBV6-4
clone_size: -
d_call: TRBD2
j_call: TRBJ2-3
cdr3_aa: CASSDSGTSGRNTQYF
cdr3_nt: TGTGCCAGCAGTGACTCCGGGACTAGCGGGAGAAATACGCAGTATTTT

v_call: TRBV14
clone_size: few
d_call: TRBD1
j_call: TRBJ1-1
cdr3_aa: CASSQEMVSGGSLMNTEAFF
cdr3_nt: TGTGCCAGCAGCCAAGAAATGGTGTCAGGGGGCAGCCTAATGAACACTGAAGCTTTCTTT

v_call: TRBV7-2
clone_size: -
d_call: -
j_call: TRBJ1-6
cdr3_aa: CASSLGRASNSPLHF
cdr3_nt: TGTGCCAGCAGCTTAGGGAGGGCCTCCAATTCACCCCTCCACTTT

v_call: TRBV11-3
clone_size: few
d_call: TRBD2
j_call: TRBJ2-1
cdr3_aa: CASSFAGTSGYNEQFF
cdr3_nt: TGTGCCAGCAGCTTTGCCGGGACTAGCGGATACAATGAGCAGTTCTTC

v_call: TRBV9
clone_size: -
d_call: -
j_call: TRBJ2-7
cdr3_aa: CASSPHHGPRGEQYF
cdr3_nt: TGTGCCAGCAGCCCACACCATGGACCGCGGGGCGAGCAGTACTTC

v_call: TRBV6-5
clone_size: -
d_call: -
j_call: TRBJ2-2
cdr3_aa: CASSYGRTGELFF
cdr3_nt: TGTGCCAGCAGTTACGGCCGGACCGGGGAGCTGTTTTTT

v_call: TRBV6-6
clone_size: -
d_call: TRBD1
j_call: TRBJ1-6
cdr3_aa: CASSWDRDSPLHF
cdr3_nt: TGTGCCAGCAGCTGGGACAGGGACTCACCCCTCCACTTT

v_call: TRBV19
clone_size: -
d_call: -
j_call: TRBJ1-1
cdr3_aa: CASSGGVSNTEAFF
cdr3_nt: TGTGCCAGTAGTGGAGGGGTCTCGAACACTGAAGCTTTCTTT

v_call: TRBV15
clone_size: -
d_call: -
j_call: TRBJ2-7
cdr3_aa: CATSSRGRHSYEQYF
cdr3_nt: TGTGCCACCAGCTCCCGTGGGAGGCACTCCTACGAGCAGTACTTC

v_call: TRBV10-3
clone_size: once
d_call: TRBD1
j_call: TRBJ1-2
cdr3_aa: CAITPTGTDGYTF
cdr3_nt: TGTGCCATCACCCCGACAGGGACGGATGGCTACACCTTC

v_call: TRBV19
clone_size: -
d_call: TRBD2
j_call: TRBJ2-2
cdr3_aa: CASSISGLAGGSNTGELFF
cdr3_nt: TGTGCCAGTAGTATTTCCGGACTAGCGGGAGGATCAAACACCGGGGAGCTGTTTTTT

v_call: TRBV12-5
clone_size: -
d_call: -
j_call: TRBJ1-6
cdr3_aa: CASGLGHSYNSPLHF
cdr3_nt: TGTGCTAGTGGTTTAGGGCACTCCTATAATTCACCCCTCCACTTT

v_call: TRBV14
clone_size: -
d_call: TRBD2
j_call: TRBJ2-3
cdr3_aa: CASSQVLAGADTQYF
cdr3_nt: TGTGCCAGCAGCCAAGTACTAGCGGGAGCGGATACGCAGTATTTT

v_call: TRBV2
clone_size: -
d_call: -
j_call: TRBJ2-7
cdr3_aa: CASSSQEGHEQYF
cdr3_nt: TGTGCCAGCAGTAGTCAGGAGGGCCACGAGCAGTACTTC

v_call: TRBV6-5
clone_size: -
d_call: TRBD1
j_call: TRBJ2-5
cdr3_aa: CASRAGQGAETQYF
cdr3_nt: TGTGCCAGCAGAGCCGGACAGGGGGCCGAGACCCAGTACTTC